These T cell receptor beta chains were read from a single sample in a study of CD8 T cells in Susac syndrome. MiXCR, run by TCRdb on the immunoSEQ multiplex PCR reads, gives a single entry per CDR3 protein. The sample holds 100,000 to 150,000 distinct CDR3 sequences, around 85% seen once. The specimen sequenced was CD8+ T cells from PBMCs. These receptors were obtained from a human donor with multiple sclerosis. The CDR3 runs from the conserved cysteine through the conserved F or W. D genes are given only for firm matches. Clone size appears in some rows only: once, few, many, or a class for an expanded clone.

clone_size d_call j_call v_call cdr3_aa cdr3_nt
NA TRBD2 TRBJ2-3 TRBV9 CASSELAGGPDTQYF TGTGCCAGCAGCGAGCTGGCGGGAGGGCCAGATACGCAGTATTTT
few NA TRBJ1-1 TRBV27 CASKSGFEAFF TGTGCCAGCAAGTCAGGGTTTGAAGCTTTCTTT
NA TRBD2 TRBJ2-3 TRBV5-4 CASSSGLAGATTDTQYF TGTGCCAGCAGCTCCGGACTAGCGGGGGCCACGACAGATACGCAGTATTTT
NA NA TRBJ1-2 TRBV7-9 CASSLGMGPMDGYTF TGTGCCAGCAGCTTAGGCATGGGACCTATGGATGGCTACACCTTC
NA NA TRBJ2-7 TRBV7-9 CASSLSGSYEQYF TGTGCCAGCAGCTTAAGCGGATCCTACGAGCAGTACTTC
NA NA TRBJ2-3 TRBV20-1 CSARSEDTQYF TGCAGTGCTAGATCGGAGGATACGCAGTATTTT
NA NA TRBJ2-5 TRBV13 CASTARNSRYQETQYF TGTGCCAGCACAGCCAGGAATAGCAGATACCAAGAGACCCAGTACTTC
NA TRBD2 TRBJ2-2 TRBV2 CASSEALRGGYTGELFF TGTGCCAGCAGTGAAGCGCTTCGGGGAGGGTACACCGGGGAGCTGTTTTTT
NA NA TRBJ2-6 TRBV15 CATDDGGANVLTF TGTGCCACCGATGACGGTGGGGCCAACGTCCTGACTTTC
NA TRBD2 TRBJ2-1 TRBV12-3/TRBV12-4 CASSSSGRALGRNEQFF TGTGCCAGCAGTTCTAGCGGGAGGGCCCTCGGGCGAAATGAGCAGTTCTTC
NA NA TRBJ2-1 TRBV18 CASSSPGTGRSYNEQFF TGTGCCAGCTCTAGCCCGGGGACGGGACGCTCCTACAATGAGCAGTTCTTC
NA NA TRBJ2-1 TRBV4-1 CASSQPPRRLPLDEQFF TGCGCCAGCAGCCAGCCCCCCCGCCGACTCCCGCTCGATGAGCAGTTCTTC
once TRBD1 TRBJ2-5 TRBV27 CASGMGQGKETQYF TGTGCCAGCGGGATGGGACAGGGTAAAGAGACCCAGTACTTC
NA NA TRBJ1-5 TRBV4-1 CASSQDGRRFNQPQHF TGCGCCAGCAGCCAAGACGGCAGGAGATTTAATCAGCCCCAGCATTTT
NA NA TRBJ1-1 TRBV20-1 CSARGTWGTEAFF TGCAGTGCTAGAGGGACATGGGGCACTGAAGCTTTCTTT
few TRBD2 TRBJ2-7 TRBV4-1 CASSQGPSGFAYEQYF TGCGCCAGCAGCCAAGGACCTAGCGGGTTTGCCTACGAGCAGTACTTC
NA NA TRBJ1-1 TRBV9 CASSEGGVWNTEAFF TGTGCCAGCAGCGAGGGAGGGGTTTGGAACACTGAAGCTTTCTTT
NA NA TRBJ2-3 TRBV30 CAWAPGDTQYF TGTGCCTGGGCCCCCGGGGATACGCAGTATTTT
NA TRBD1 TRBJ2-7 TRBV29-1 CSVGDRGSSYEQYF TGCAGCGTAGGGGACAGGGGGAGCTCCTACGAGCAGTACTTC
few NA TRBJ1-2 TRBV7-9 CASSLESGGLYGYTF TGTGCCAGCAGCTTAGAAAGCGGAGGGCTCTATGGCTACACCTTC
NA NA TRBJ1-2 TRBV7-2 CASSLAAGAGYGYTF TGTGCCAGCAGCTTAGCGGCAGGGGCCGGTTATGGCTACACCTTC
NA NA TRBJ1-5 TRBV12-3/TRBV12-4 CASSDRNQPQHF TGTGCCAGCTCGGACAGAAATCAGCCCCAGCATTTT
NA TRBD2 TRBJ2-1 TRBV27 CASRPLAGGILSYNEQFF TGTGCCAGCAGACCACTAGCGGGGGGGATCCTCTCCTACAATGAGCAGTTCTTC
NA NA TRBJ2-7 TRBV14 CASRSTGLEREQYF TGTGCCAGCAGATCCACAGGGTTGGAGCGCGAGCAGTACTTC
NA TRBD1 TRBJ1-1 TRBV7-9 CAIDRGIEAFF TGTGCCATCGACAGGGGGATTGAAGCTTTCTTT
NA NA TRBJ2-1 TRBV6-5 CASSYGSPGGEQFF TGTGCCAGCAGTTACGGGTCCCCCGGGGGTGAGCAGTTCTTC
NA NA TRBJ2-1 TRBV14 CASSPLIGGAYNEQFF TGTGCCAGCAGCCCCCTCATAGGGGGGGCCTACAATGAGCAGTTCTTC
NA NA TRBJ1-1 TRBV10-3 CAISDVRGGGNTEAFF TGTGCCATCAGTGACGTTCGGGGAGGGGGGAACACTGAAGCTTTCTTT
once NA TRBJ1-1 TRBV19 CASKSAWKDTEAFF TGTGCCAGTAAATCTGCATGGAAGGACACTGAAGCTTTCTTT
NA TRBD1 TRBJ1-1 TRBV30 CAWSVSGGTEAFF TGTGCCTGGAGTGTTTCAGGGGGCACTGAAGCTTTCTTT
NA NA TRBJ2-1 TRBV7-2 CASTFALADFYNEQFF TGTGCCAGCACCTTTGCCTTAGCGGACTTCTACAATGAGCAGTTCTTC
NA NA TRBJ2-1 TRBV7-9 CASTVAPRSSYNEQFF TGTGCCAGCACCGTGGCGCCTAGGTCCTCCTACAATGAGCAGTTCTTC
NA NA TRBJ2-1 TRBV5-6 CASSWHLALEYNEQFF TGTGCCAGCAGCTGGCACCTAGCCCTCGAATACAATGAGCAGTTCTTC
NA TRBD2 TRBJ2-7 TRBV27 CASSHKRGGGTYEQYF TGTGCCAGCAGTCACAAGAGGGGCGGGGGGACCTACGAGCAGTACTTC
NA NA TRBJ1-1 TRBV5-4 CASSPRDTEAFF TGTGCCAGCAGCCCGAGGGACACTGAAGCTTTCTTT
NA NA TRBJ1-1 TRBV30 CAWFLGSNTEAFF TGTGCCTGGTTCTTGGGATCAAACACTGAAGCTTTCTTT
NA TRBD1 TRBJ2-1 TRBV12-3/TRBV12-4 CASRQSKRQGPYNEQFF TGTGCCAGCAGACAATCCAAGAGACAGGGACCCTACAATGAGCAGTTCTTC
NA NA TRBJ2-5 TRBV6-1 CASSERDLKQETQYF TGTGCCAGCAGTGAAAGGGACTTAAAGCAAGAGACCCAGTACTTC
NA NA TRBJ2-5 TRBV12-3/TRBV12-4 CASSLGSERETQYF TGTGCCAGCAGTTTAGGGTCGGAGCGAGAGACCCAGTACTTC
NA TRBD1 TRBJ1-1 TRBV6-6 CASRLGQGAGAFF TGTGCCAGCAGATTAGGACAGGGGGCAGGCGCTTTCTTT
NA NA TRBJ2-2 TRBV19 CASMGPPGELFF TGTGCCAGTATGGGACCTCCCGGGGAGCTGTTTTTT